The T cell receptor beta chain described here comes from a study of T cell responses to AZD1222 COVID-19 vaccine. Findings and caveats of the study: Females made up more of the donors, who were largely white British, and clonal diversity may have come out too low. Reportedly, nearly half of unique spike TCRs recognized epitopes outside B.1.351/B.1.1.7 mutations. Spike-spanning, vaccine-associated CD4 TCRs were dominant at 160-218 and 743-854.

Note on this clone: The antigen remains undetermined.

The V end lost 0 bases, the J end lost 8 bases, and 15 bases lay between the germline ends. In germline, CDR1 is SGHRS, CDR2 YFSETQ. The CDR3 contains 15 residues. Generated by immunoSEQ multiplex PCR, the TCRdb table keeps only in-frame clones and is missing some. Of roughly 150,000 clones detected, 85% to 95% appear once; the ten largest clones hold around 1.3%. This sequence joins TRBV5-1 and TRBJ2-1; D possibly corresponds to TRBD2 (5 bases). This clonotype was sampled from an adult in good health. The sequencing used peripheral blood, collected on day 0 of AZD1222 vaccination. CDR3 region: CASSLGQSEVHEQFF. The CDR3 DNA reads TGCGCCAGCAGCTTGGGCCAATCGGAGGTTCATGAGCAGTTCTTC. Full variable domain (outside the CDR3, taken from reference TRBV5-1 and TRBJ2-1): KAGVTQTPRYLIKTRGQQVTLSCSPISGHRSVSWYQQTPGQGLQFLFEYFSETQRNKGNFPGRFSGRQFSNSRSEMNVSTLELGDSALYLCASSLGQSEVHEQFFGPGTRLTVL.